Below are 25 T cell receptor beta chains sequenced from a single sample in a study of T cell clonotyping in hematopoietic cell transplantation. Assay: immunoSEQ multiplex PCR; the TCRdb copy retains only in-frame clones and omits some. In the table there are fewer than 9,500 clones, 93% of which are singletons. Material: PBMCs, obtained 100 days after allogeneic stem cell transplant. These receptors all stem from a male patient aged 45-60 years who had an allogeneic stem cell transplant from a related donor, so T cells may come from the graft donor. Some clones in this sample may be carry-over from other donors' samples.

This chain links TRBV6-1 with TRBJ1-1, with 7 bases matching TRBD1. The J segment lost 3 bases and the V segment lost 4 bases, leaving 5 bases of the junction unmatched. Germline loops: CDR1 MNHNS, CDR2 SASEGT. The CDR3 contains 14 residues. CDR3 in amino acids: CASSARQGYTEAFF. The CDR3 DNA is TGTGCCAGCAGTGCCCGACAGGGTTACACTGAAGCTTTCTTT.

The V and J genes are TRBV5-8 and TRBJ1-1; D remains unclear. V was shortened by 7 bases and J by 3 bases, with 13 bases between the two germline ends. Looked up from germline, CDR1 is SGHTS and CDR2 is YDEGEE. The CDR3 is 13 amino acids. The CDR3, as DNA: TGTGCCAGCGCCGCACGGGCGGACACTGAAGCTTTCTTT. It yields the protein CASAARADTEAFF. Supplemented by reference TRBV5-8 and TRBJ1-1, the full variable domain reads EAGVTQSPTHLIKTRGQQATLRCSPISGHTSVYWYQQALGLGLQFLLWYDEGEERNRGNFPPRFSGRQFPNYSSELNVNALELEDSALYLCASAARADTEAFFGQGTRLTVV.

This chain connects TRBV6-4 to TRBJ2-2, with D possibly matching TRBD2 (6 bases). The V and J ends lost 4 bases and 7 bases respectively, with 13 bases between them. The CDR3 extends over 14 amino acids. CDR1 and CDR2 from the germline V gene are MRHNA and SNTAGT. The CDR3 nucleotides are TGTGCCAGCAGTGTGGAGGGTTGGAACGGGGAGCTGTTTTTT. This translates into CASSVEGWNGELFF.

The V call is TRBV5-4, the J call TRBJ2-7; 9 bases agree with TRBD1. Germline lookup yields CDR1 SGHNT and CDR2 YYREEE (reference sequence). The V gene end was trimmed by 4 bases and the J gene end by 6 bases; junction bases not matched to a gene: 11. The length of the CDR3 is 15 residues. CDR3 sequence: CASSPETGGFLEQYF. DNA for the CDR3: TGTGCCAGCAGCCCAGAGACAGGGGGTTTTCTCGAGCAGTACTTC.

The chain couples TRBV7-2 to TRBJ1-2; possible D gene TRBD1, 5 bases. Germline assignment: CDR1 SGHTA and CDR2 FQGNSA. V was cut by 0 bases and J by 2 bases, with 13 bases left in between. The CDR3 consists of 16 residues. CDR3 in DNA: TGTGCCAGCAGCTTAGCCCGTGGGGCAGCAAACTATGGCTACACCTTC. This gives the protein CASSLARGAANYGYTF. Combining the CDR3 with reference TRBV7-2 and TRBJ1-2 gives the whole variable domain GAGVSQSPSNKVTEKGKDVELRCDPISGHTALYWYRQSLGQGLEFLIYFQGNSAPDKSGLPSDRFSAERTGGSVSTLTIQRTQQEDSAVYLCASSLARGAANYGYTFGSGTRLTVV.

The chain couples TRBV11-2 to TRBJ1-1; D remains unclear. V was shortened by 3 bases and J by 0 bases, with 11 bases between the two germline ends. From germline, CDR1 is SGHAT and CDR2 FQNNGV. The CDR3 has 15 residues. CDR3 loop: CASSFTPDLNTEAFF. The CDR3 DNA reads TGTGCCAGCAGCTTCACCCCCGACTTGAACACTGAAGCTTTCTTT.

CDR3 nucleotides: TGCGCCAGCAGCTTGGGACAGGGAAATGAAAAACTGTTTTTT. This gives the protein CASSLGQGNEKLFF. This chain connects TRBV5-1 to TRBJ1-4, with 7 bases lining up with TRBD1. CDR1 is SGHRS and CDR2 is YFSETQ in the germline V gene. This CDR3 has 14 amino acids. After removal of 0 bases from V and 5 bases from J, the junction contained 1 base not matched to a gene.

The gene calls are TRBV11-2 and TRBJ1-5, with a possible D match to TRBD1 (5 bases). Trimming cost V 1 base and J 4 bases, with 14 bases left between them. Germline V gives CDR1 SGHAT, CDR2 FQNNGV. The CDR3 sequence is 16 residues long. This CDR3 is CASSLVGGGTNQPQHF. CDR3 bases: TGTGCCAGCAGCTTAGTCGGGGGAGGGACTAATCAGCCCCAGCATTTT.

The CDR3 coding sequence is TGTGCCAGCAGCCAACTAGCGGGAGGGTTCGATGAGCAGTTCTTC. It is translated as CASSQLAGGFDEQFF. The chain joins TRBV28 to TRBJ2-1; TRBD2 matches 13 bases. The CDR3 extends over 15 amino acids. V lost 6 bases, J lost 8 bases, and 7 bases stayed unmatched. Germline CDR1 MDHEN, CDR2 SYDVKM.

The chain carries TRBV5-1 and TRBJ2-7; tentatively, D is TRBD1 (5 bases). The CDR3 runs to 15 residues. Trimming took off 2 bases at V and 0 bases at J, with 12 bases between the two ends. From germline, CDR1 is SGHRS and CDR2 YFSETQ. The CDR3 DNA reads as TGCGCCAGCAGCTTACAGGATTTCCCCTCCTACGAGCAGTACTTC. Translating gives CASSLQDFPSYEQYF.

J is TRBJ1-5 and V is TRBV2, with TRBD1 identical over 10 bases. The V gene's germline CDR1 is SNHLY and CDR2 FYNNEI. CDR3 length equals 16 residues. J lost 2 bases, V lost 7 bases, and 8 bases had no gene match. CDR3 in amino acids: CASKPDRGPGNQPQHF. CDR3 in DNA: TGTGCCAGCAAACCCGACAGGGGGCCTGGCAATCAGCCCCAGCATTTT.

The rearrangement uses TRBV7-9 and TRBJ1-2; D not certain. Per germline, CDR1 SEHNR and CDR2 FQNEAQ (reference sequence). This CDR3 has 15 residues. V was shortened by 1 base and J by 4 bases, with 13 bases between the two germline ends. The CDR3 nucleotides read TGTGCCAGCAGCTTAGGCGGAGAGAACTTCTATGGCTACACCTTC. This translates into CASSLGGENFYGYTF.

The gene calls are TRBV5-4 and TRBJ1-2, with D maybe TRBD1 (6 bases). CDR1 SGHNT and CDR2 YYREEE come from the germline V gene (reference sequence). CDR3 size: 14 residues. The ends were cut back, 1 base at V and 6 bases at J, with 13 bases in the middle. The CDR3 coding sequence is TGTGCCAGCAGCTTGATCCCAGGGGCAAATGGCTACACCTTC. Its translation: CASSLIPGANGYTF.

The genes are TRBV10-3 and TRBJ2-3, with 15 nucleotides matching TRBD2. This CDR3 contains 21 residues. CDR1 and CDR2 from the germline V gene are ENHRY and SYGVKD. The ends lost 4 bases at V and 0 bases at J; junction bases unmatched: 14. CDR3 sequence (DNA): TGTGCCATCAGTGGTGATTTCACCGGGACTAGCGGGAGGCAAAGCACAGATACGCAGTATTTT. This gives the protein CAISGDFTGTSGRQSTDTQYF.

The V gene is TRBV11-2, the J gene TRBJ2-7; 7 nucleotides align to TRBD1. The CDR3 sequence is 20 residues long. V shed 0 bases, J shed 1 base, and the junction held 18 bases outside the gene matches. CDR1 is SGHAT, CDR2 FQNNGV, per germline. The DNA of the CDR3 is TGTGCCAGCAGCTTAGATTTATTACGTCGGGCGACAGGGCAGTCCTACGAGCAGTACTTC. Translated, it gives CASSLDLLRRATGQSYEQYF.

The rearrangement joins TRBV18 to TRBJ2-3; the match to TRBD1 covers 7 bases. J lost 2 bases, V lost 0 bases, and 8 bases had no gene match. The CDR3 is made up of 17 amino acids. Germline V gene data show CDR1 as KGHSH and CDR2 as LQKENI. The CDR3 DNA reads TGTGCCAGCTCACCACCCCGACAGGGAAGGCACACAGATACGCAGTATTTT. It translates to CASSPPRQGRHTDTQYF.

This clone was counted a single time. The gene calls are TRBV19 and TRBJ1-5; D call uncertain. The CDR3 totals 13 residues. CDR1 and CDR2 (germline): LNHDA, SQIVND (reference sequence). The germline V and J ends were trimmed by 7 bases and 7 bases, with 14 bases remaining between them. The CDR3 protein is CASIYGKGQPQHF. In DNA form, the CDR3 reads TGTGCCAGTATATACGGAAAGGGCCAGCCCCAGCATTTT.

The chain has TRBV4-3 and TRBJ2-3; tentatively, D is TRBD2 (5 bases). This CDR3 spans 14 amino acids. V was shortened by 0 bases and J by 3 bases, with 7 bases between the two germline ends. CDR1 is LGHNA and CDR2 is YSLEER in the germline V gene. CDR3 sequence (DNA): TGCGCCAGCAGCCAAGATGGCGGGACAGATACGCAGTATTTT. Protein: CASSQDGGTDTQYF.

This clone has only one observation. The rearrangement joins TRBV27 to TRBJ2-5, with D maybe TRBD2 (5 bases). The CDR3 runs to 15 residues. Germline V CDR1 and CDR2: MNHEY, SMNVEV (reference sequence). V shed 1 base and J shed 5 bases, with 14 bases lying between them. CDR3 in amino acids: CASSLWPSLGETQYF. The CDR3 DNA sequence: TGTGCCAGCAGTTTATGGCCTAGCCTAGGGGAGACCCAGTACTTC.

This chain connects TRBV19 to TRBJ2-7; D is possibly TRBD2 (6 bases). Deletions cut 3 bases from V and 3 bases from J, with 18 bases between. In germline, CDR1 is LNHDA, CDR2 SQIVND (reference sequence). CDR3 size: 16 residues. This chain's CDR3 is CASSIQGGEVVYEQYF. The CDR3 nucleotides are TGTGCCAGTAGTATTCAAGGAGGGGAGGTAGTCTACGAGCAGTACTTC.

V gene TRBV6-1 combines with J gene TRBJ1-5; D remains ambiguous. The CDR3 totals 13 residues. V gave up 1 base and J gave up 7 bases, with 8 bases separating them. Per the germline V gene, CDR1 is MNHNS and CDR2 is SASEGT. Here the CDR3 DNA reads TGTGCCAGCAGTGAAGGTACGGGGCAGCCCCAGCATTTT. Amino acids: CASSEGTGQPQHF.

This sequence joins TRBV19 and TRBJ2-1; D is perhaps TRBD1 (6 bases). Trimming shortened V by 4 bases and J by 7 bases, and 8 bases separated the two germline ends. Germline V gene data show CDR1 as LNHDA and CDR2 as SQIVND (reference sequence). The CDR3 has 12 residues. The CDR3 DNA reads TGTGCCAGTAGTACCCAGGGGAATGAGCAGTTCTTC. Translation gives CASSTQGNEQFF.

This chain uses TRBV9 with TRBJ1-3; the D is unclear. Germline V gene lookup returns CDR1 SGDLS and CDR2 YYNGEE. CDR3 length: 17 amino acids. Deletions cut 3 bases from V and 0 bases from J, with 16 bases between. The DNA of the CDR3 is TGTGCCAGCAGCGGAGGGCAAGGCCTACTCTCTGGAAACACCATATATTTT. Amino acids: CASSGGQGLLSGNTIYF.

In nucleotides, the CDR3 is TGTGCCAGCAGCTTAGACGGACAGCCAAATAATTCACCCCTCCACTTT. It is translated as CASSLDGQPNNSPLHF. The chain is built from TRBV13 and TRBJ1-6; D possibly corresponds to TRBD1 (6 bases). Germline CDR1 and CDR2: PRHDT and FYEKMQ (reference sequence). The CDR3 totals 16 residues. V shed 1 base and J shed 5 bases, with 12 bases lying between them.

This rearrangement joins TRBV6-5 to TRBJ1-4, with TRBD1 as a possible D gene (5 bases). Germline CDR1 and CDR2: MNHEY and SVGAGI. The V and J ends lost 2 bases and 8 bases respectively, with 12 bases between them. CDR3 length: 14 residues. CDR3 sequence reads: CASSYGGTGEKLFF. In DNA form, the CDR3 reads TGTGCCAGCAGTTACGGGGGGACTGGAGAAAAACTGTTTTTT.